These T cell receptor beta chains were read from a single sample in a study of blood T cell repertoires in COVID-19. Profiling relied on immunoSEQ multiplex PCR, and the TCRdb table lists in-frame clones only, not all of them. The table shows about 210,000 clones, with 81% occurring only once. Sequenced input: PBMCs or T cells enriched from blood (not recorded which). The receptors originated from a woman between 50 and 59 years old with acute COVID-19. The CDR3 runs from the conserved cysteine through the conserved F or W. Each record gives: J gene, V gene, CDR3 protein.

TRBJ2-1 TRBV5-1 CATKGTSGPADEQFF
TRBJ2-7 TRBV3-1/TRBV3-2 CASPSVCEQYF
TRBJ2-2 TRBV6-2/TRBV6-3 CASSRRLASNTGELFF
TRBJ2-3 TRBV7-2 CASSSWTGGPDTQYF
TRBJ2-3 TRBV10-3 CAIKGLAGDADTQYF
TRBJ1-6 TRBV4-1 CASSQDLPGVSPLHF
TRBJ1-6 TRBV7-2 CASSYTQGYNSPLHF
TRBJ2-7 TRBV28 CASRGDRAGAYEQYF
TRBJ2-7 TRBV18 CASSPGGTSASYEQYF
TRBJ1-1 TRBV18 CASSRTIGTGETEAFF
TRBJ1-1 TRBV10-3 CAISDDRNTEAFF
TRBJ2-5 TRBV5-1 CASSLLVVQGETQYF
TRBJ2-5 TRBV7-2 CASSLWAGGDGETQYF
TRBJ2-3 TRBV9 CASSAGFTDTQYF